One sample yielded the 12 T cell receptor beta chains listed below, sequenced in a study of T cell responses to AZD1222 COVID-19 vaccine. Measured with immunoSEQ multiplex PCR; TCRdb has only the in-frame clones, and not every one. In the table there are some 180,000 clones, about nine tenths of which are singletons. The sequenced sample was peripheral blood, obtained 28 days after the second AZD1222 dose. These receptors all stem from an adult who received the AZD1222 COVID-19 vaccine.

This chain uses TRBV12-3 or TRBV12-4 with TRBJ1-1, with TRBD1 as a possible D gene (6 bases). Trimming left V 3 bases short and J 11 bases short, with 10 bases between. CDR3 size: 11 residues. The CDR3 is CASSFDRSAFF. CDR3 coding DNA: TGTGCCAGCAGTTTCGACAGGAGCGCTTTCTTT.

This chain connects TRBV30 to TRBJ2-5, with a weak D call TRBD2 (6 bases). There are 14 residues in the CDR3. Germline assignment: CDR1 GTSNPN and CDR2 SVGIG (reference sequence). Trimming removed 4 bases from V and 4 bases from J, with 16 bases in between. In DNA form, the CDR3 reads TGTGCCTGGACGTTCGGGGGAAAAAGAGAGACCCAGTACTTC. The encoded protein is CAWTFGGKRETQYF. Full variable domain (rest looked up from reference TRBV30 and TRBJ2-5): SQTIHQWPATLVQPVGSPLSLECTVEGTSNPNLYWYRQAAGRGLQLLFYSVGIGQISSEVPQNLSASRPQDRQFILSSKKLLLSDSGFYLCAWTFGGKRETQYFGPGTRLLVL.

V gene TRBV9 combines with J gene TRBJ2-5; D is possibly TRBD1 or TRBD2 (5 bases each). CDR1 is SGDLS and CDR2 is YYNGEE in the germline V gene. V lost 1 base, J lost 5 bases, and 9 bases lay in between. This CDR3 spans 13 amino acids. The CDR3 DNA follows: TGTGCCAGCAGCGTAAGCGAGGGGGAGACCCAGTACTTC. Translating it yields CASSVSEGETQYF.

The chain carries TRBV29-1 and TRBJ1-2; possibly TRBD1 for D (5 bases). Germline loops: CDR1 SQVTM, CDR2 ANQGSEA. V was pared by 5 bases and J by 5 bases, with 15 bases between. This CDR3 is 13 amino acids long. In DNA form, the CDR3 reads TGCAGCGTTCGTCTAAGGGAGGGGTATGGCTACACCTTC. Protein sequence: CSVRLREGYGYTF.

The chain recombines TRBV28 with TRBJ2-3, with a weak D call TRBD2 (5 bases). V was clipped by 4 bases and J by 7 bases, with 18 bases between them. The CDR3 length is 15 residues. Germline V CDR1 and CDR2: MDHEN, SYDVKM. Here the CDR3 DNA reads TGTGCCAGCAGTTGGAGGCGGGTAATCCTTCATACGCAGTATTTT. Residues: CASSWRRVILHTQYF. Supplemented by reference TRBV28 and TRBJ2-3, the full variable domain reads DVKVTQSSRYLVKRTGEKVFLECVQDMDHENMFWYRQDPGLGLRLIYFSYDVKMKEKGDIPEGYSVSREKKERFSLILESASTNQTSMYLCASSWRRVILHTQYFGPGTRLTVL.

The table lists this clone with a count of one. The rearrangement links TRBV29-1 to TRBJ2-7; D gene unclear. The CDR3 contains 11 residues. In germline, CDR1 is SQVTM, CDR2 ANQGSEA. V was shortened by 7 bases and J by 0 bases, with 7 bases between the two germline ends. The CDR3 is CSARTSYEQYF. DNA for the CDR3: TGCAGCGCAAGGACCTCCTACGAGCAGTACTTC.

CDR3 residues: CASSPALAAYNEQFF. The CDR3 nucleotides are TGTGCCAGCAGCCCCGCGCTAGCGGCCTACAATGAGCAGTTCTTC. This chain connects TRBV2 to TRBJ2-1; 7 nucleotides align to TRBD2. The trim removed 6 bases at V and 2 bases at J, leaving 7 bases unmatched. The CDR3 sequence is 15 residues long. Germline V gives CDR1 SNHLY, CDR2 FYNNEI.

The V gene is TRBV11-3, the J gene TRBJ2-1; D might be TRBD1 or TRBD2, each matching 7 bases. Looked up from germline, CDR1 is SGHNT and CDR2 is YENEEA. Trimming took off 5 bases at V and 10 bases at J, with 15 bases between the two ends. The CDR3 is 13 amino acids. CDR3 loop: CASSPRGGREQFF. DNA for the CDR3: TGTGCCAGCAGCCCCAGGGGGGGAAGGGAGCAGTTCTTC.

This sequence joins TRBV27 and TRBJ1-5; tentatively, D is TRBD1 (6 bases). Germline V CDR1 and CDR2: MNHEY, SMNVEV (reference sequence). The CDR3 spans 13 residues. V shed 5 bases and J shed 8 bases, with 13 bases lying between them. This CDR3 is CASSVREGEPQHF. The CDR3 DNA reads TGTGCCAGCAGTGTCCGAGAGGGGGAGCCCCAGCATTTT.

The chain employs TRBV29-1 and TRBJ2-7; D uncertain. The CDR3 is 11 amino acids. Per germline, CDR1 SQVTM and CDR2 ANQGSEA. The ends were cut back, 0 bases at V and 6 bases at J, with 6 bases in the middle. The CDR3 here is CSVEDRVEQYF. The CDR3 DNA reads TGCAGCGTTGAAGATCGGGTCGAGCAGTACTTC.

This clone was counted between two and nine times. The chain combines TRBV5-1 with TRBJ2-7; D remains ambiguous. Trimming took 4 bases from V and 3 from J, leaving 14 bases between them. Germline CDR1 is SGHRS and CDR2 is YFSETQ. This CDR3 has 14 residues. CDR3 nucleotide sequence: TGCGCCAGCAGCCGCTCTCAAGGCGGCTACGAGCAGTACTTC. Translated: CASSRSQGGYEQYF.

The CDR3 spells CASSQERFSGNTIYF. CDR3 nucleotides: TGTGCCAGCAGCCAAGAACGATTCTCTGGAAACACCATATATTTT. The gene calls are TRBV3-1 (or the pseudogene TRBV3-2) and TRBJ1-3, with D unresolved. This CDR3 region has 15 residues. V lost 0 bases and J 0 bases, leaving 6 bases between the germline ends. CDR1 and CDR2 from the germline V gene are LGHDT and YNNKEL (reference sequence).